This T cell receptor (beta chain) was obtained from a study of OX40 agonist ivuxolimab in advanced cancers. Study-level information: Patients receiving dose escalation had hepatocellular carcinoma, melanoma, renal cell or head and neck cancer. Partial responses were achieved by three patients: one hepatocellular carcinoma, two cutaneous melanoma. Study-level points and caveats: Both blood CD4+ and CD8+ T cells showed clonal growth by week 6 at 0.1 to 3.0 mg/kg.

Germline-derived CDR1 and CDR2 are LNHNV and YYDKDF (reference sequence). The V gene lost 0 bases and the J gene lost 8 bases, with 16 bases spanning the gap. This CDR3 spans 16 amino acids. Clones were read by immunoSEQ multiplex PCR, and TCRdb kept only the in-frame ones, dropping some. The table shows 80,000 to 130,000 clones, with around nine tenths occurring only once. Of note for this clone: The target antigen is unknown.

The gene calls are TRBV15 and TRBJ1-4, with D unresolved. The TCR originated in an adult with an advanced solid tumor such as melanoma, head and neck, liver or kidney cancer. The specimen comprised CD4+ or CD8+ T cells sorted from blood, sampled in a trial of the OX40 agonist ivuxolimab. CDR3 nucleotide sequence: TGTGCCACCAGCAGAGATATCGGTGGGATCAGCGAAAAACTGTTTTTT. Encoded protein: CATSRDIGGISEKLFF.